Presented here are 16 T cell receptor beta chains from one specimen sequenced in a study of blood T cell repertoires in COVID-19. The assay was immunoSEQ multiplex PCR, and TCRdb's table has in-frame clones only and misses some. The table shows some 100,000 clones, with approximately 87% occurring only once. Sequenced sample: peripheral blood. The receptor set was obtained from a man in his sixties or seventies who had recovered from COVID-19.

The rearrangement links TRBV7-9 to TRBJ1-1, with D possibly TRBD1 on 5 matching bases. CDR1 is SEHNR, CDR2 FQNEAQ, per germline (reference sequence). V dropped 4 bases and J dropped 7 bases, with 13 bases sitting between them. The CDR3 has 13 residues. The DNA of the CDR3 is TGTGCCAGCAGCTCAGACAGCAACTTTGAAGCTTTCTTT. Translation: CASSSDSNFEAFF.

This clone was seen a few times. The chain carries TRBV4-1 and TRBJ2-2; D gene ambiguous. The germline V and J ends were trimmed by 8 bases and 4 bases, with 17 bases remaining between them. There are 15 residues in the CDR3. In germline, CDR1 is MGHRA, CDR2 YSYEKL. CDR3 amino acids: CASRWPGVGTGELFF. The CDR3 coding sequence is TGCGCCAGCCGCTGGCCGGGTGTGGGCACCGGGGAGCTGTTTTTT.

In nucleotides, the CDR3 is TGTGCCAGCAGACACGGGACAGGGGTTGGCGAGCAGTACTTC. Translated: CASRHGTGVGEQYF. The chain is built from TRBV7-2 and TRBJ2-7; 10 bases are a match to TRBD1. V was pared by 6 bases and J by 6 bases, with 8 bases of the junction left unmatched. Germline-derived CDR1 and CDR2 are SGHTA and FQGNSA. The CDR3 length is 14 residues.

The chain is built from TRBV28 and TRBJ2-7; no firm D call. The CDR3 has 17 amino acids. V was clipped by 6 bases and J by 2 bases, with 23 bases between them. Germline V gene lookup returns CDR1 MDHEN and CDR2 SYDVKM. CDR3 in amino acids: CASSPSTAAPNPYEQYF. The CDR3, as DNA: TGTGCCAGCAGCCCATCGACCGCGGCTCCGAATCCCTACGAGCAGTACTTC. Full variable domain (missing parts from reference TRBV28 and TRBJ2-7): DVKVTQSSRYLVKRTGEKVFLECVQDMDHENMFWYRQDPGLGLRLIYFSYDVKMKEKGDIPEGYSVSREKKERFSLILESASTNQTSMYLCASSPSTAAPNPYEQYFGPGTRLTVT.

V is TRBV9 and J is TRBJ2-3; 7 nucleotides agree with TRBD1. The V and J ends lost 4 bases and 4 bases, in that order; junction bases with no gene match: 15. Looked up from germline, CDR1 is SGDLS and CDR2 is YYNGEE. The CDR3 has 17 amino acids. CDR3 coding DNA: TGTGCCAGCAGCCCCCGAGGGGGCAGCGCGGAGCCAGATACGCAGTATTTT. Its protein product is CASSPRGGSAEPDTQYF.

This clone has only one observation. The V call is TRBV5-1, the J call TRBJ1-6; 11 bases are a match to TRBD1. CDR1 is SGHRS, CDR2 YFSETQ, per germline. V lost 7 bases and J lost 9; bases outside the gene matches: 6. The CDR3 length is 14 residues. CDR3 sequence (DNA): TGCGCCAGCGGACAGGGGGCGGATGGTTCACCCCTCCACTTT. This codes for CASGQGADGSPLHF.

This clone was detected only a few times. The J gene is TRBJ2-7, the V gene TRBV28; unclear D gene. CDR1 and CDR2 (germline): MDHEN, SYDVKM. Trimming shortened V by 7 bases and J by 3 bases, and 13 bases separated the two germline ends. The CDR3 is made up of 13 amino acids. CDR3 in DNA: TGTGCCAGCACAGACTCAAACTACTACGAGCAGTACTTC. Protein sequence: CASTDSNYYEQYF.

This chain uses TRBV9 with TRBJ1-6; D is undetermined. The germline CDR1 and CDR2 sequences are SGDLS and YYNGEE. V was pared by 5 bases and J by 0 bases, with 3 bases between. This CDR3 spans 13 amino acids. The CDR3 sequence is CASRSSYNSPLHF. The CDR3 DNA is TGTGCCAGCAGGAGCTCCTATAATTCACCCCTCCACTTT.

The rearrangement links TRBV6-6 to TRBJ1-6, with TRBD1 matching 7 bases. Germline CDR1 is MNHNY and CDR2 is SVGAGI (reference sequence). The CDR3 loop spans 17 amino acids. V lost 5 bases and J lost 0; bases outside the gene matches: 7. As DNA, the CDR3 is TGTGCCAGCAGTCTGGGACAGAGGAGCTCCTATAATTCACCCCTCCACTTT. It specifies CASSLGQRSSYNSPLHF.

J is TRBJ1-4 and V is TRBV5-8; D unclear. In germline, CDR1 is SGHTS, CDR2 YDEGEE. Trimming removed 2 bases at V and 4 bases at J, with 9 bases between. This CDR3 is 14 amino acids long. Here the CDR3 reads CASSLRGGNEKLFF. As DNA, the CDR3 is TGTGCCAGCAGCTTACGTGGCGGTAATGAAAAACTGTTTTTT.

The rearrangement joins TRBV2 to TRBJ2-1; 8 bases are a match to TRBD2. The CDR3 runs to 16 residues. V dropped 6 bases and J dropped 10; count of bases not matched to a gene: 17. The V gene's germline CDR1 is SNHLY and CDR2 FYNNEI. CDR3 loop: CASSANAGLGVWEQFF. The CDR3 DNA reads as TGTGCCAGCAGCGCGAACGCGGGACTAGGGGTGTGGGAGCAGTTCTTC.

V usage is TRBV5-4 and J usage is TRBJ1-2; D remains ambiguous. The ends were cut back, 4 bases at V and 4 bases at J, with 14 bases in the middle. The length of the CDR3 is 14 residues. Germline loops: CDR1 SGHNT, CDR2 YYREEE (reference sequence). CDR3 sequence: CASSLPRRGYGYTF. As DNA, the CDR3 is TGTGCCAGCAGCCTGCCCCGGCGGGGCTATGGCTACACCTTC.

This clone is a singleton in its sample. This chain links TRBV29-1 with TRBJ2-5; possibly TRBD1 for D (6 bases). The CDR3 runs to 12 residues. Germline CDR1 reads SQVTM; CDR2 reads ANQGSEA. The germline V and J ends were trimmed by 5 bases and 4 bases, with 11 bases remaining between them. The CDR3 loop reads CSVNGGSETQYF. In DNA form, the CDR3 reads TGCAGCGTTAATGGGGGCTCAGAGACCCAGTACTTC. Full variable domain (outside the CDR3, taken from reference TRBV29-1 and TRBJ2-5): SAVISQKPSRDICQRGTSLTIQCQVDSQVTMMFWYRQQPGQSLTLIATANQGSEATYESGFVIDKFPISRPNLTFSTLTVSNMSPEDSSIYLCSVNGGSETQYFGPGTRLLVL.

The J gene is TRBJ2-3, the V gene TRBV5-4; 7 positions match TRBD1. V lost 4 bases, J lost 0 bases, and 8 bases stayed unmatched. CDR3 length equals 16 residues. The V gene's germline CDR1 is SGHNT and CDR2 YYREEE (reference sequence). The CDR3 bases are TGTGCCAGCAGCATCCAAACGGGACAGAGCACAGATACGCAGTATTTT. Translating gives CASSIQTGQSTDTQYF.

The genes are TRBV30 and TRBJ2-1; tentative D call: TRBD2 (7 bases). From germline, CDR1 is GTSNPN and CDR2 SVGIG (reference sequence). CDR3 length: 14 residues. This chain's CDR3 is CAWGRGSSYNEQFF. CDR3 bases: TGTGCATGGGGGAGGGGGAGCTCCTACAATGAGCAGTTCTTC.

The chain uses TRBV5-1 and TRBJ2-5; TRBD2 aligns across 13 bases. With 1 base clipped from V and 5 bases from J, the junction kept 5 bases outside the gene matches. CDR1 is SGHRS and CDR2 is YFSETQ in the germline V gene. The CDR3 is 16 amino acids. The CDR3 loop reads CASSLTSGGALETQYF. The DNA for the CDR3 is TGCGCCAGCAGCTTGACTAGCGGGGGGGCCTTGGAGACCCAGTACTTC. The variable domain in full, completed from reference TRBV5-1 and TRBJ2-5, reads KAGVTQTPRYLIKTRGQQVTLSCSPISGHRSVSWYQQTPGQGLQFLFEYFSETQRNKGNFPGRFSGRQFSNSRSEMNVSTLELGDSALYLCASSLTSGGALETQYFGPGTRLLVL.